A single sample is the source of the 12 T cell receptor beta chains below, sequenced in a study of cytomegalovirus exposure and HLA in healthy donors. PCR was performed using 60 Vbeta and 13 Jbeta primers. Libraries were prepared by immunoSEQ multiplex PCR; TCRdb keeps only in-frame clonotypes and omits some of them. The sample holds 150,000 to 200,000 clones; roughly 79% are singletons and the top ten take around 3.2%. Material: PBMCs. The receptor set was obtained from a woman aged 45-60 years in good health and CMV-seropositive.

This clone has a handful of counts. Other DNA sequences in this specimen translate into the identical CDR3. The J gene is TRBJ2-7, the V gene TRBV28; a possible D gene is TRBD2 (6 bases). Trimming took off 8 bases at V and 2 bases at J, with 16 bases between the two ends. Per germline, CDR1 MDHEN and CDR2 SYDVKM. The CDR3 is 14 amino acids. The CDR3 sequence is CASSSGTGPYEQYF. CDR3 bases: TGTGCCAGCTCATCCGGGACTGGCCCCTACGAGCAGTACTTC.

The V gene is TRBV6-1, the J gene TRBJ1-1, with D possibly TRBD1 on 6 matching bases. The CDR3 spans 13 residues. The V gene's germline CDR1 is MNHNS and CDR2 SASEGT. Trimming took off 6 bases at V and 4 bases at J, with 12 bases between the two ends. The CDR3 bases are TGTGCCAGCAGGGACAGTGCTGTCACTGAAGCTTTCTTT. Translated, it gives CASRDSAVTEAFF.

The chain has TRBV28 and TRBJ1-2; D remains ambiguous. The CDR3 totals 15 residues. Trimming cost V 4 bases and J 4 bases, with 16 bases left between them. CDR1 MDHEN and CDR2 SYDVKM come from the germline V gene. CDR3 region: CASSWVEGRFYGYTF. The CDR3 DNA follows: TGTGCCAGCAGTTGGGTGGAGGGCAGATTCTATGGCTACACCTTC.

The table lists this clone with a count of one. This chain connects TRBV5-5 to TRBJ2-2; a weak D match, TRBD2 (6 bases). The CDR3 runs 15 residues. V gave up 8 bases and J gave up 5 bases, with 19 bases separating them. CDR1 and CDR2 (germline): SGHKS, YYEKEE (reference sequence). Here the CDR3 reads CASSGREVGTGELFF. The CDR3 nucleotides are TGTGCCAGTTCGGGGCGGGAAGTGGGGACCGGGGAGCTGTTTTTT.

V is TRBV4-2 and J is TRBJ2-1; 10 nucleotides line up with TRBD2. The CDR3 loop spans 14 amino acids. Looked up from germline, CDR1 is LGHNA and CDR2 is YNFKEQ. V was pared by 4 bases and J by 9 bases, with 6 bases of the junction left unmatched. DNA of the CDR3: TGTGCCAGCAGCCGACAGCGGGGGGGGGTTGAGCAGTTCTTC. This translates into CASSRQRGGVEQFF.

V gene TRBV9 combines with J gene TRBJ1-6; 7 bases are a match to TRBD1. The CDR3 contains 17 residues. V trimming: 2 bases; J trimming: 0 bases; junction bases outside the gene matches: 5. Germline-derived CDR1 and CDR2 are SGDLS and YYNGEE. The DNA for the CDR3 is TGTGCCAGCAGCGTGGGCGCAGGGGGCTCCTATAATTCACCCCTCCACTTT. This codes for CASSVGAGGSYNSPLHF.

This clone turned up a few times. The chain couples TRBV9 to TRBJ2-3; 8 bases line up with TRBD2. Germline CDR1 is SGDLS and CDR2 is YYNGEE. V gave up 3 bases and J gave up 4 bases; unmatched junction bases: 10. CDR3 length: 16 residues. CDR3 nucleotide sequence: TGTGCCAGCAGCGCATTAGCGGGGTCCTCGGCAGATACGCAGTATTTT. Translating gives CASSALAGSSADTQYF.

The chain recombines TRBV4-2 with TRBJ2-1; 8 bases match TRBD2. Germline V gene lookup returns CDR1 LGHNA and CDR2 YNFKEQ. V trimming: 0 bases; J trimming: 10 bases; junction bases outside the gene matches: 11. The CDR3 has 16 residues. CDR3 nucleotide sequence: TGTGCCAGCAGCCAAGAAGGGACTAGTGGTTCAGGAGAGCAGTTCTTC. Translation gives CASSQEGTSGSGEQFF.

The V call is TRBV4-1, the J call TRBJ2-1; TRBD2 might be the D (5 bases). Between the trimmed V and J ends, which lost 1 base and 0 bases, there was a span of 13 bases. Germline assignment: CDR1 MGHRA and CDR2 YSYEKL. The CDR3 runs 17 residues. CDR3 loop: CASSQAGRLSSYNEQFF. The DNA of the CDR3 is TGCGCCAGCAGCCAAGCGGGGAGACTGAGCTCCTACAATGAGCAGTTCTTC.

This clone has more than one count but fewer than ten. J is TRBJ2-2 and V is TRBV6-1, with 11 bases identical to TRBD1. Trimming took 7 bases from V and 5 from J; bases not matched to a gene: 6. CDR3 length: 15 amino acids. From germline, CDR1 is MNHNS and CDR2 SASEGT. The CDR3 bases are TGTGCCAGCAATCCGGACAGGGGGCGTACCGGGGAGCTGTTTTTT. Its protein product is CASNPDRGRTGELFF.

This clone was detected only once. The CDR3 DNA sequence: TGTGCCAGCAGCCCGGGTCCTAACTATGGCTACACCTTC. It codes for CASSPGPNYGYTF. This chain joins TRBV5-6 and TRBJ1-2; D is unclear. V was shortened by 4 bases and J by 0 bases, with 7 bases between the two germline ends. CDR1 is SGHDT and CDR2 is YYEEEE in the germline V gene. This CDR3 is 13 amino acids long. The full variable domain, in which reference TRBV5-6 and TRBJ1-2 provide the parts outside the CDR3, is DAGVTQSPTHLIKTRGQQVTLRCSPKSGHDTVSWYQQALGQGPQFIFQYYEEEERQRGNFPDRFSGHQFPNYSSELNVNALLLGDSALYLCASSPGPNYGYTFGSGTRLTVV.

This clone was seen just once. The V call is TRBV18, the J call TRBJ2-3; 9 nucleotides agree with TRBD1. Germline CDR1 and CDR2: KGHSH and LQKENI. With V trimmed by 2 bases and J by 4 bases, 4 bases remained unmatched. The CDR3 spans 15 residues. In DNA form, the CDR3 reads TGTGCCAGCTCACCAAACAGGGGGCAGGCAGATACGCAGTATTTT. Translation: CASSPNRGQADTQYF.